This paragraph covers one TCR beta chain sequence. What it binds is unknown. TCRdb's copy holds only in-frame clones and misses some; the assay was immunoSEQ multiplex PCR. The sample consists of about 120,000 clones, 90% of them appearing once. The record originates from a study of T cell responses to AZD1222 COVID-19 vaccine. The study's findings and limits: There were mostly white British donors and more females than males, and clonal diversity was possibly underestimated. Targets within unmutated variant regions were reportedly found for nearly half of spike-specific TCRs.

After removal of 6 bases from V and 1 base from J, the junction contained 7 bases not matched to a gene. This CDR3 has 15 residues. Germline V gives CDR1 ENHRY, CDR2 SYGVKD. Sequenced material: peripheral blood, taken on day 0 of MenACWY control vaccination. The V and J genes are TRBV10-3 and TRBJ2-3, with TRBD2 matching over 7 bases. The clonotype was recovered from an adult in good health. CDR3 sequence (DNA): TGTGCCATCAGCGCGGGGGTTTTGGGCACAGATACGCAGTATTTT. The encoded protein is CAISAGVLGTDTQYF.